This TCR beta chain is drawn from a study of shared clonotypes between healthy human individuals. The donors, healthy adults who were HIV-negative, had experienced no recent acute infections or vaccinations. The assay was run at deep level. It was on ten immunoSEQ deep assay plates that unsorted PBMC DNA was sequenced. The method was immunoSEQ multiplex PCR; TCRdb's version includes in-frame clones alone and lacks a portion of them. This sample carries hundreds of thousands of clones, 75% to 80% of them seen once, and the ten largest clones take more than 10%. Deletions cut 8 bases from V and 4 bases from J, with 9 bases between. Germline-derived CDR1 and CDR2 are ENHRY and SYGVKD. This CDR3 has 11 residues.

The chain is built from TRBV10-3 and TRBJ2-7; D unclear. This TCR was sampled from a woman aged 40 to 50 in good health. Some clones in this sample may be carry-over from other donors' samples. Sequencing used PBMCs. The CDR3 reads CAIGLQYEQYF. CDR3 nucleotide sequence: TGTGCCATCGGTTTACAATACGAGCAGTACTTC.